Listed below are T cell receptor beta chains from one sample, sequenced in a study of blood T cell repertoires in COVID-19. Using immunoSEQ multiplex PCR, the repertoire was profiled, and TCRdb retains in-frame clones only, with some absent. The sample yields roughly 220,000 clones, more than 65% seen once. Source material: peripheral blood. The receptors come from a woman aged 30 to 39 who had recovered from COVID-19. Both conserved end residues are part of each CDR3. The D gene is left open where the match is weak. Clone size appears in some rows only: once, few, many, or a class for an expanded clone.

V gene	J gene	D gene	clone size	CDR3 protein	CDR3 DNA
TRBV7-9	TRBJ1-2	NA	few	CASSSQGSGDGYTF	TGTGCCAGCAGCTCCCAGGGAAGCGGGGATGGCTACACCTTC
TRBV30	TRBJ2-7	NA	NA	CAWSPGGSSYEQYF	TGTGCCTGGAGCCCGGGTGGTTCCTCCTACGAGCAGTACTTC
TRBV6-5	TRBJ1-1	TRBD1	NA	CASMTGRLGTEAFF	TGTGCCAGCATGACAGGGCGACTTGGGACTGAAGCTTTCTTT
TRBV18	TRBJ1-1	NA	NA	CASSLGDTYTEAFF	TGTGCCAGCTCACTAGGGGACACGTACACTGAAGCTTTCTTT
TRBV4-1	TRBJ2-1	NA	few	CASSQQVGELNHYYNEQFF	TGCGCCAGCAGCCAACAAGTTGGGGAGCTCAATCACTACTACAATGAGCAGTTCTTC
TRBV2	TRBJ1-2	NA	NA	CASSEARGRDGYTF	TGTGCCAGCAGTGAAGCGCGGGGGCGGGATGGCTACACCTTC
TRBV29-1	TRBJ2-7	TRBD2	few	CSAGAGERDEQYF	TGCAGCGCGGGAGCGGGAGAGAGGGACGAGCAGTACTTC
TRBV11-2	TRBJ2-2	TRBD2	few	CASSVRDYVPGELFF	TGTGCCAGCAGCGTCCGGGACTACGTCCCCGGGGAGCTGTTTTTT
TRBV16	TRBJ2-1	TRBD2	NA	CASSPGLAGGPSSYNEQFF	TGTGCCAGCAGCCCGGGACTAGCGGGAGGGCCCAGCTCCTACAATGAGCAGTTCTTC
TRBV9	TRBJ2-3	NA	NA	CASSVVPSVTDTQYF	TGTGCCAGCAGCGTAGTTCCCAGCGTCACAGATACGCAGTATTTT
TRBV10-3	TRBJ1-2	TRBD1	NA	CAIHTPKDRGSYGYTF	TGTGCCATACACACTCCAAAGGACAGGGGTAGCTATGGCTACACCTTC
TRBV5-5	TRBJ2-1	TRBD2	NA	CASSLEVLAGGQEQFF	TGTGCCAGCAGCTTGGAGGTGTTAGCGGGAGGGCAGGAGCAGTTCTTC
TRBV5-1	TRBJ1-5	TRBD1	NA	CASSTGQVGQPQHF	TGCGCCAGCAGCACCGGACAGGTGGGACAGCCCCAGCATTTT
TRBV7-9	TRBJ2-7	NA	NA	CASSPGLTVDYEQYF	TGTGCCAGCAGCCCAGGGTTAACAGTTGACTACGAGCAGTACTTC